The rows below give T cell receptor beta chains drawn from one sample of a study of T-cell reconstitution after alpha-beta-depleted transplantation in children. TCRdb reprocessed the PCR reads with MiXCR, giving one entry per CDR3 protein. The sample gives approximately 400,000 distinct CDR3 sequences, under 13% of which show up once; roughly 6% is in the top ten. This material consisted of PBMCs from the stem cell graft donor, taken from the stem cell graft. Receptor source: a human donor who donated a stem cell graft to a child with acute myeloid leukemia. The CDR3 runs from the conserved cysteine through the conserved F or W. A D gene is named only where the DNA matches it firmly. A row's size may be missing; if present it is once, few, many or a size class.

D gene	V gene	clone size	J gene	CDR3 protein	CDR3 DNA
-	TRBV20-1	few	TRBJ2-7	CSAKSDGSYEQYF	TGCAGTGCCAAGAGCGATGGGTCCTACGAGCAGTACTTC
-	TRBV7-2	few	TRBJ1-4	CASSLGVRKNEKLFF	TGTGCCAGCAGCTTAGGTGTCAGGAAAAATGAAAAACTGTTTTTT
-	TRBV20-1	-	TRBJ2-2	CSARDSDTGNTGELFF	TGCAGTGCTAGAGATTCAGATACGGGTAACACCGGGGAGCTGTTTTTT
-	TRBV12-3/TRBV12-4	-	TRBJ2-1	CASSLLGGEQFF	TGTGCCAGCAGTTTATTAGGGGGTGAGCAGTTCTTC
-	TRBV5-1	-	TRBJ2-2	CASSLADSNTGELFF	TGCGCCAGCAGCTTGGCAGACAGCAACACCGGGGAGCTGTTTTTT
TRBD1	TRBV5-1	-	TRBJ1-4	CASSLVGGVNEKLFF	TGCGCCAGCAGCTTGGTAGGGGGCGTGAATGAAAAACTGTTTTTT
-	TRBV6-1	-	TRBJ2-5	CASREISGETQYF	TGTGCCAGCAGGGAGATTTCAGGAGAGACCCAGTACTTC
-	TRBV7-2	-	TRBJ2-5	CASSRARETQYF	TGTGCCAGCAGCCGAGCCCGGGAGACCCAGTACTTC
-	TRBV20-1	few	TRBJ1-1	CSATGTAYEAFF	TGCAGTGCTACCGGGACCGCCTATGAAGCTTTCTTT
TRBD2	TRBV6-1	many	TRBJ2-3	CASMGLAGDTQYF	TGTGCCAGCATGGGACTAGCTGGAGATACGCAGTATTTT
-	TRBV10-3	many	TRBJ2-6	CAISDQAGANVLTF	TGTGCCATCAGTGACCAGGCTGGGGCCAACGTCCTGACTTTC
TRBD2	TRBV6-1	-	TRBJ2-3	CASSATSGSQTDTQYF	TGTGCCAGCAGTGCGACTAGCGGGAGCCAAACAGATACGCAGTATTTT
-	TRBV20-1	few	TRBJ1-2	CSARWGVGNYGYTF	TGCAGTGCTAGATGGGGGGTGGGTAACTATGGCTACACCTTC
TRBD1	TRBV20-1	-	TRBJ1-2	CSARADRDKLSSSYGYTF	TGCAGTGCTAGGGCGGACAGGGACAAACTGTCTTCCAGTTATGGCTACACCTTC
TRBD1	TRBV5-1	few	TRBJ1-5	CASSLDRGQGPQHF	TGCGCCAGCAGCCTGGACAGGGGGCAGGGGCCCCAGCATTTT
TRBD1	TRBV4-1	-	TRBJ2-2	CASSNQPRQGAAGELFF	TGCGCCAGCAGCAACCAACCGCGACAGGGGGCGGCCGGGGAGCTGTTTTTT
TRBD1	TRBV6-2/TRBV6-3	-	TRBJ1-5	CASSKTGRDNQPQHF	TGTGCCAGCAGCAAGACAGGGAGGGACAATCAGCCCCAGCATTTT
TRBD2	TRBV6-2/TRBV6-3	few	TRBJ2-3	CASSYSREQERESTDTQYF	TGTGCCAGCAGTTACTCGCGGGAGCAAGAAAGGGAGAGCACAGATACGCAGTATTTT
TRBD1	TRBV27	once	TRBJ2-5	CASKPGQGVETQYF	TGTGCCAGCAAACCGGGACAGGGGGTGGAGACCCAGTACTTC
TRBD1	TRBV29-1	many	TRBJ1-1	CSVEQGTEAFF	TGCAGCGTAGAACAGGGGACTGAAGCTTTCTTT
-	TRBV19	many	TRBJ1-1	CASSKGGNTEAFF	TGTGCCAGTAGTAAAGGTGGGAACACTGAAGCTTTCTTT
-	TRBV5-6	-	TRBJ2-1	CASSANLIGEQFF	TGTGCCAGCAGCGCGAACCTGATCGGTGAGCAGTTCTTC
TRBD2	TRBV9	few	TRBJ2-1	CASSVGLAGIYNEQFF	TGTGCCAGCAGCGTAGGGCTAGCGGGCATCTACAATGAGCAGTTCTTC
TRBD1	TRBV5-1	-	TRBJ1-1	CASSLATGGTTEAFF	TGCGCCAGCAGCTTGGCAACAGGGGGTACCACTGAAGCTTTCTTT
TRBD2	TRBV10-3	-	TRBJ2-7	CAISPRDGPRGDEQYF	TGTGCCATCAGTCCCCGAGACGGCCCCCGGGGGGACGAGCAGTACTTC